The text below deals with one TCR beta chain. This entry belongs to a study of blood T cell repertoires in COVID-19. Study details: The United States, Italy and Spain were the sources of the acute and convalescent COVID-19 samples. Sources were T cells, B-cell-depleted T cells, or PBMCs; the material itself was cDNA or gDNA.

Losses at the gene ends were 1 base for V and 8 bases for J; bases not matched to a gene: 2. Germline CDR1 reads LGHDT; CDR2 reads YNNKEL (reference sequence). CDR3 length equals 13 residues. Original data processing: Reference gene primers were amplified, and this amplification served to estimate nucleated cell counts. Assay used: immunoSEQ multiplex PCR; TCRdb lists only in-frame clones, some missing. V, J and clone size reflect that table, while D and trimming were determined from the DNA. The top ten clones hold around 3.4% of a sample with 250,000 to 300,000 clones, about 80% of them seen once. The chain has TRBV3-1 (or the pseudogene TRBV3-2) and TRBJ2-3; 8 nucleotides match TRBD2. This receptor was taken from a woman at least 80 years old with acute or convalescent COVID-19. Sequences were obtained from peripheral blood. The CDR3 loop reads CASSQVSGSTQYF. CDR3 bases: TGTGCCAGCAGCCAAGTGAGCGGGAGTACGCAGTATTTT.